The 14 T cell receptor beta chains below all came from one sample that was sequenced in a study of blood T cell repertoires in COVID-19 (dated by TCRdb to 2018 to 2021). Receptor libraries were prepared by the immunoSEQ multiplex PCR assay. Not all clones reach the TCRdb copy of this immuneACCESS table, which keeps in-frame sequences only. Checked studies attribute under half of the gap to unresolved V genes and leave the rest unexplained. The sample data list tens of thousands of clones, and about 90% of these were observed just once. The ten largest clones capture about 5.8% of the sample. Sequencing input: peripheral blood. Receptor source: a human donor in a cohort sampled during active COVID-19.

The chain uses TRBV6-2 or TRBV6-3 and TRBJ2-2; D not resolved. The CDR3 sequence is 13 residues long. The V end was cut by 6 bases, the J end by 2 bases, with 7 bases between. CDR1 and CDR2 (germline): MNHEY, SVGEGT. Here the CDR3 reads CASSPSNTGELFF. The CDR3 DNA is TGTGCCAGCAGCCCCAGTAACACCGGGGAGCTGTTTTTT.

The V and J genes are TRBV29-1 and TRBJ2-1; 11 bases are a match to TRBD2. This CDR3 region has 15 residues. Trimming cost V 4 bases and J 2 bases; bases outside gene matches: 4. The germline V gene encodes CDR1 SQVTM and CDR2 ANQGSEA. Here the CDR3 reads CSVGLAGNTYNEQFF. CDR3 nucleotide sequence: TGCAGCGTTGGACTAGCGGGGAATACCTACAATGAGCAGTTCTTC.

The CDR3 bases are TGTGCCAGCAGTGATCGGTGGACAGAGAATGAAAAACTGTTTTTT. Its protein is CASSDRWTENEKLFF. The genes are TRBV25-1 and TRBJ1-4, with TRBD1 as a possible D gene (6 bases). Germline V gives CDR1 MGHDK, CDR2 SYGVNS. Deletions cut 3 bases from V and 5 bases from J, with 13 bases between. The CDR3 spans 15 residues. The full variable domain, rest sourced from reference TRBV25-1 and TRBJ1-4, is EADIYQTPRYLVIGTGKKITLECSQTMGHDKMYWYQQDPGMELHLIHYSYGVNSTEKGDLSSESTVSRIRTEHFPLTLESARPSHTSQYLCASSDRWTENEKLFFGSGTQLSVL.

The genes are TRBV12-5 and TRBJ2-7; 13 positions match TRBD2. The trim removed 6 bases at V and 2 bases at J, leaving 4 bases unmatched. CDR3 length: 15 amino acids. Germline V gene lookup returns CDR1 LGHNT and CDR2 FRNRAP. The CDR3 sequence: CASGWTSGGPYEQYF. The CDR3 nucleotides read TGTGCTAGTGGGTGGACTAGCGGGGGTCCCTACGAGCAGTACTTC.

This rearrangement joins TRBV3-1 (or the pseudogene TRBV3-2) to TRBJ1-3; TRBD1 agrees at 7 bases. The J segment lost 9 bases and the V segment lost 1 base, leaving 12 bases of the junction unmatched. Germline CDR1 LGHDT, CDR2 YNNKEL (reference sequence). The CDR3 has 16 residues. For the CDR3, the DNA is TGTGCCAGCAGCCAAGGTGCGAGGGACAGCCGCGGCACCATATATTTT. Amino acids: CASSQGARDSRGTIYF.

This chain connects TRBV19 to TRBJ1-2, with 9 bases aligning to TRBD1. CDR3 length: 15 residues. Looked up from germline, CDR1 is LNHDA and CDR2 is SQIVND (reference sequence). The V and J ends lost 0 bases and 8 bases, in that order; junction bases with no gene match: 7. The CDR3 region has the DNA TGTGCCAGTAGTATAGAGCCACAGGGGGCTCGGGGCTACACCTTC. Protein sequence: CASSIEPQGARGYTF.

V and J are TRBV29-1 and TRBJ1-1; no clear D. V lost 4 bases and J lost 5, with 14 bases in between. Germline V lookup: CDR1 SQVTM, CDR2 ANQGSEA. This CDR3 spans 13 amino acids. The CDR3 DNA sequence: TGCAGCGTTGTTGGCTTACCGAGGACTGAAGCTTTCTTT. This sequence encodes CSVVGLPRTEAFF.

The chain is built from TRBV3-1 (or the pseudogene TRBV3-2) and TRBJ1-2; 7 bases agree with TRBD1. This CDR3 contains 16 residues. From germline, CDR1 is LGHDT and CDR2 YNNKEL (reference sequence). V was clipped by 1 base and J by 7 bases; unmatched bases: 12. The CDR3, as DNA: TGTGCCAGCAGCCAAGGTCAACAGGGGATCGGGAGTGGCTACACCTTC. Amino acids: CASSQGQQGIGSGYTF.

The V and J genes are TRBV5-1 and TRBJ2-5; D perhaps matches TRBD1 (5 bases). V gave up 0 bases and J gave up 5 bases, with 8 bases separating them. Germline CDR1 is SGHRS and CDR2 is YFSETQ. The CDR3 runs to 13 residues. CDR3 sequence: CASSLAGSETQYF. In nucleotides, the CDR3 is TGCGCCAGCAGCTTGGCAGGGTCTGAGACCCAGTACTTC.

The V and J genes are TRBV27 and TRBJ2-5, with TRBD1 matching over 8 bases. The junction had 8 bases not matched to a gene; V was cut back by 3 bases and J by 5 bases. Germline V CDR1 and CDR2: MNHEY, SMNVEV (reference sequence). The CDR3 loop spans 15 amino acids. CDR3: CASSLDRVGGETQYF. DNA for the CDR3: TGTGCCAGCAGTTTGGACAGGGTTGGTGGGGAGACCCAGTACTTC.

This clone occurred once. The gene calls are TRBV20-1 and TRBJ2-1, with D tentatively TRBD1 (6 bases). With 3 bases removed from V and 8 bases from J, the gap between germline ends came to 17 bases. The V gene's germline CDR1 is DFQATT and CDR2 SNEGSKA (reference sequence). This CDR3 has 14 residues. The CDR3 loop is CSASASGARDEQFF. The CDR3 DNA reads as TGCAGTGCTAGTGCTTCAGGGGCTCGGGATGAGCAGTTCTTC.

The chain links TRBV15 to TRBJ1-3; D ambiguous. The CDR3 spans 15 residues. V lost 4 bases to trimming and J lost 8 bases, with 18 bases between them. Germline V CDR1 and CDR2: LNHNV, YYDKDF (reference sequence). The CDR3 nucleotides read TGTGCCACCAGCATCCTACGCTCCCTGGCGGACACCATATATTTT. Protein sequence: CATSILRSLADTIYF.

CDR3 DNA: TGTGCCAGCAGCGCGACTAGCGGGGGAGGAGAGCAGTTCTTC. Protein product: CASSATSGGGEQFF. The chain couples TRBV7-3 to TRBJ2-1; 12 nucleotides agree with TRBD2. V was clipped by 5 bases and J by 10 bases; unmatched bases: 6. From germline, CDR1 is SGHTA and CDR2 FQGTGA. The CDR3 runs 14 residues.

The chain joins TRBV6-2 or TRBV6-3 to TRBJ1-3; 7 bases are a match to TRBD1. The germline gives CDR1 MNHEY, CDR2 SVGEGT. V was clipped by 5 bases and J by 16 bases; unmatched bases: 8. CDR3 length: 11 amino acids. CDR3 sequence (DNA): TGTGCCAGCAGTACCGGACAGGCCCCTTATTTT. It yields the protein CASSTGQAPYF.